This T cell receptor (beta chain) was sequenced for a study of cytomegalovirus exposure and HLA in healthy donors. Study outcomes and limitations: Among CMV-associated TCR beta chains, most appeared HLA-restricted in a later analysis. A later analysis showed HLA-associated TCR beta chains outstripping equally common others in clonal expansion.

PCR involved 60 Vbeta and 13 Jbeta primers. The assay was immunoSEQ multiplex PCR, and TCRdb's table has in-frame clones only and misses some. The sample records about 130,000 clones, roughly four fifths being singletons. The count of this clone is one. The antigen is undetermined. The CDR3 runs to 14 residues. V shed 4 bases and J shed 2 bases, with 12 bases lying between them. The clonotype originates from a male donor in good health and CMV-seropositive. This chain connects TRBV23-1 to TRBJ2-7; tentative D call: TRBD1 (6 bases). TRBV23-1 is an ORF, with its function uncertain. What was sequenced was PBMCs. CDR3 sequence: CASSLGGRTYEQYF. CDR3 in DNA: TGCGCCAGCAGTCTTGGGGGCAGGACCTACGAGCAGTACTTC.